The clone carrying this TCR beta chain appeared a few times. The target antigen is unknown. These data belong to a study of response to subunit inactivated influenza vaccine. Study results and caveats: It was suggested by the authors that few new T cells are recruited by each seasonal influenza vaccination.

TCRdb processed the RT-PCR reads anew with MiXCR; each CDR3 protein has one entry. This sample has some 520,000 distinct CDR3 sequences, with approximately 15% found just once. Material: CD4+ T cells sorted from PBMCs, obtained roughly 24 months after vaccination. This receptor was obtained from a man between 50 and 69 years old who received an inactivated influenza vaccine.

The CDR3 sequence: CASSLWSQETDTQYF. The CDR3 DNA reads as TGTGCCAGCAGCTTATGGTCCCAAGAAACGGATACGCAGTATTTT. The rearrangement links TRBV7-2 to TRBJ2-3, with D unclear. V was clipped by 2 bases and J by 6 bases, with 15 bases between them. Germline V gene sequence: CDR1 SGHTA, CDR2 FQGNSA. The CDR3 runs to 15 residues.